The next 5 T cell receptor beta chains were all read from a single sample in a study of T cells in localized non-small cell lung cancer. Repertoires were generated with immunoSEQ multiplex PCR, while TCRdb's copy carries only in-frame clones and drops some. Of fewer than 75,000 clones detected, approximately 88% appear once; the ten largest clones hold 1% to 1.5%. The specimen was peripheral blood, collected before any cancer treatment. Every receptor here comes from a female donor over 55 with stage I lung adenocarcinoma.

The chain uses TRBV7-2 and TRBJ1-6; 10 bases map to TRBD1. Germline V gene lookup returns CDR1 SGHTA and CDR2 FQGNSA. This CDR3 region has 14 residues. V lost 3 bases to trimming and J lost 9 bases; unmatched junction nucleotides: 2. The CDR3 DNA reads as TGTGCCAGCAGCTTGCGGACAGGGGGTTCACCCCTCCACTTT. Translating it yields CASSLRTGGSPLHF.

This clone has only one observation. J is TRBJ1-1 and V is TRBV15, with 8 nucleotides matching TRBD1. The CDR3 runs to 15 residues. CDR1 is LNHNV, CDR2 YYDKDF, per germline (reference sequence). Trimming at V came to 0 bases and at J to 5 bases, leaving 5 bases not matched to a gene. The CDR3 reads CATSRDGRGLTEAFF. The CDR3 nucleotides are TGTGCCACCAGCAGAGACGGCAGGGGGCTAACTGAAGCTTTCTTT.

V usage is TRBV15 and J usage is TRBJ2-7, with D perhaps matching TRBD2 (7 bases). This CDR3 has 15 residues. Germline V lookup: CDR1 LNHNV, CDR2 YYDKDF (reference sequence). The V end was cut by 0 bases, the J end by 1 base, with 10 bases between. CDR3 nucleotide sequence: TGTGCCACCAGCAGAGATCGGGGGGCTTCCTACGAGCAGTACTTC. This translates into CATSRDRGASYEQYF.

V gene TRBV15 combines with J gene TRBJ2-5; 7 nucleotides match TRBD2. The CDR3 length is 16 residues. CDR1 LNHNV and CDR2 YYDKDF come from the germline V gene (reference sequence). The trim removed 0 bases at V and 3 bases at J, leaving 7 bases unmatched. The CDR3 is CATSRDLGLAEETQYF. The CDR3 DNA is TGTGCCACCAGCAGAGATCTAGGGCTAGCGGAAGAGACCCAGTACTTC.

A few counts support this clone. CDR3 sequence reads: CASSLSRGQGTEAFF. In DNA form, the CDR3 reads TGCGCCAGCAGCTTGAGTAGAGGCCAGGGGACTGAAGCTTTCTTT. The genes are TRBV5-1 and TRBJ1-1; D perhaps matches TRBD1 (6 bases). CDR1 and CDR2 from the germline V gene are SGHRS and YFSETQ. The CDR3 has 15 residues. V was pared by 1 base and J by 5 bases, with 15 bases between.